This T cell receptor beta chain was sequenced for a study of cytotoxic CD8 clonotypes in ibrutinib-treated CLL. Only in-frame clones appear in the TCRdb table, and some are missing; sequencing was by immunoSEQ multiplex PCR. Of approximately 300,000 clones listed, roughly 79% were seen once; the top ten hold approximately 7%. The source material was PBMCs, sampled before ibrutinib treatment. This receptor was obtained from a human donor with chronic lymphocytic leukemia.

CDR3 sequence reads: CASSPLASRYEQFF. The CDR3 DNA reads TGTGCCAGCAGTCCCCTGGCTAGCCGATATGAGCAGTTCTTC. V is TRBV27 and J is TRBJ2-1; tentatively, D is TRBD2 (5 bases). The CDR3 spans 14 residues. Germline assignment: CDR1 MNHEY and CDR2 SMNVEV (reference sequence). Trimming removed 5 bases at V and 8 bases at J, with 16 bases between.